These 2 T cell receptor beta chains originate from one sample sequenced in a study of T cell changes during pregnancy in multiple sclerosis. The table came from immunoSEQ multiplex PCR; TCRdb's copy has only in-frame clones and leaves some out. The data hold 30,000 to 50,000 clones, with roughly nine tenths observed a single time. Material: CD4+ T cells from peripheral blood mononuclear cells, obtained in the third trimester of pregnancy. The receptors stem from a female donor in good health, enrolled as a control in a pregnancy study.

The V gene is TRBV30, the J gene TRBJ2-6, with a possible D match to TRBD2 (5 bases). Germline assignment: CDR1 GTSNPN and CDR2 SVGIG (reference sequence). The CDR3 spans 17 residues. With 0 bases removed from V and 0 bases from J, the gap between germline ends came to 12 bases. This CDR3 is CAWSVHGKFSGANVLTF. In DNA, the CDR3 is TGTGCCTGGAGTGTACACGGGAAGTTCTCTGGGGCCAACGTCCTGACTTTC. Filled out from reference TRBV30 and TRBJ2-6, the complete variable domain reads SQTIHQWPATLVQPVGSPLSLECTVEGTSNPNLYWYRQAAGRGLQLLFYSVGIGQISSEVPQNLSASRPQDRQFILSSKKLLLSDSGFYLCAWSVHGKFSGANVLTFGAGSRLTVL.

The gene calls are TRBV10-3 and TRBJ1-5, with no clear D. The length of the CDR3 is 12 residues. V was clipped by 2 bases and J by 4 bases, with 3 bases between them. Germline V gene sequence: CDR1 ENHRY, CDR2 SYGVKD. The chain's CDR3 is CAISEQNQPQHF. The CDR3 bases are TGTGCCATCAGTGAGCAGAATCAGCCCCAGCATTTT.